This TCR beta chain was identified in a study of T cells after yellow fever vaccination. MiXCR, run by TCRdb on the 5' RACE reads, gives a single entry per CDR3 protein. There are 300,000 to 350,000 distinct CDR3 sequences in the sample; 3.5% to 4.5% occur only once, and roughly 21% lies in the top ten. In its sample, this clonotype was seen a few times. This CDR3 has 14 amino acids. V trimming: 4 bases; J trimming: 7 bases; junction bases outside the gene matches: 9. Germline lookup yields CDR1 SGHRS and CDR2 YFSETQ. The receptor was derived from a man aged 18 to 29 who received the YFV17D yellow fever vaccine. The sequences come from PBMCs, collected 15 days after the yellow fever booster vaccination. The gene calls are TRBV5-1 and TRBJ1-1; TRBD1 matches at 8 bases. DNA for the CDR3: TGCGCCAGCAGCGAAGACAGGGGACTTAATGAAGCTTTCTTT. This translates into CASSEDRGLNEAFF.